The 21 T cell receptor beta chains below all came from one sample that was sequenced in a study of T-cell reconstitution after alpha-beta-depleted transplantation in children. Molecular barcoding with unique molecular identifiers was used for the TCRbeta library. One entry per CDR3 protein, called by TCRdb with MiXCR from the PCR reads. Of some 200,000 distinct CDR3 sequences in the sample, about 8.2% are singletons; the top ten hold roughly 35%. The material was PBMCs, mostly from graft donor cells, obtained 360 days after TCRalphabeta/CD19-depleted stem cell transplant. These receptor sequences come from a male patient aged 2-9 years who had a stem cell transplant for acute myeloid leukemia, so the T cells may come from the graft donor.

In its sample, this clonotype was seen many times. The chain couples TRBV15 to TRBJ2-1; D perhaps matches TRBD2 (6 bases). Trimming took off 8 bases at V and 0 bases at J, with 11 bases between the two ends. Looked up from germline, CDR1 is LNHNV and CDR2 is YYDKDF (reference sequence). The CDR3 is made up of 14 amino acids. The CDR3 sequence is CATGGLSSYNEQFF. For the CDR3, the DNA is TGTGCCACCGGGGGACTTAGCTCCTACAATGAGCAGTTCTTC.

This chain joins TRBV15 and TRBJ1-1; D may be TRBD1 (6 bases). The V gene's germline CDR1 is LNHNV and CDR2 YYDKDF (reference sequence). Deletions cut 0 bases from V and 5 bases from J, with 7 bases between. The length of the CDR3 is 13 residues. The CDR3 DNA is TGTGCCACCAGCAGAGAAGGGGGAACTGAAGCTTTCTTT. Amino acid sequence: CATSREGGTEAFF.

This chain links TRBV12-3 or TRBV12-4 with TRBJ2-3; 10 bases fit TRBD1. The J segment lost 5 bases and the V segment lost 7 bases, leaving 9 bases of the junction unmatched. There are 15 residues in the CDR3. CDR3 sequence (DNA): TGTGCCAGCATCACCGGGACAGGGGTAGTAGATACGCAGTATTTT. This sequence encodes CASITGTGVVDTQYF.

This clonotype occurred a few times. The chain couples TRBV20-1 to TRBJ1-4; D may be TRBD1 (6 bases). The length of the CDR3 is 17 residues. Germline V gene sequence: CDR1 DFQATT, CDR2 SNEGSKA (reference sequence). V gave up 6 bases and J gave up 0 bases, with 20 bases separating them. CDR3: CSARGPNRESTNEKLFF. DNA of the CDR3: TGCAGTGCCCGAGGCCCCAACAGGGAATCAACTAATGAAAAACTGTTTTTT.

This clonotype was observed many times. The chain couples TRBV5-1 to TRBJ1-2; no firm D call. The CDR3 consists of 13 residues. The germline V gene encodes CDR1 SGHRS and CDR2 YFSETQ. V was pared by 0 bases and J by 8 bases, with 11 bases between. The CDR3 sequence is CASSLGRIFGYTF. In DNA, the CDR3 is TGCGCCAGCAGCTTGGGCAGGATATTCGGCTACACCTTC.

This clonotype was seen at least ten times. V and J are TRBV5-5 and TRBJ1-5; D ambiguous. From germline, CDR1 is SGHKS and CDR2 YYEKEE (reference sequence). V dropped 0 bases and J dropped 5 bases, with 6 bases sitting between them. CDR3 length: 13 amino acids. In DNA, the CDR3 is TGTGCCAGCAGCTTGGTACGGGATCAGCCCCAGCATTTT. Translation gives CASSLVRDQPQHF.

The CDR3: CASSKGPSGEETQYF. The CDR3 DNA follows: TGTGCCAGCAGCAAAGGCCCTAGCGGGGAAGAGACCCAGTACTTC. The V call is TRBV21-1, the J call TRBJ2-5; TRBD2 reflects the table's D call only, with no check against the DNA. TRBV21-1 is a pseudogene segment. The length of the CDR3 is 15 residues.

This clonotype has at least ten counts. The gene calls are TRBV6-5 and TRBJ2-3; the D is unclear. Looked up from germline, CDR1 is MNHEY and CDR2 is SVGAGI. Deletions cut 2 bases from V and 2 bases from J, with 5 bases between. The CDR3 is 13 residues long. The CDR3 coding sequence is TGTGCCAGCAGTTACCCGGACACAGATACGCAGTATTTT. Protein sequence: CASSYPDTDTQYF.

Ten or more counts support this clonotype. Germline is not matched at one junction end, which may reflect a read error. The CDR3 loop reads CASSLPSTDTQYF. CDR3 bases: TGTGCCAGCAGTTTGCCAAGCACAGATACGCAGTATTTT. The genes are TRBV5-1 and TRBJ2-3; D is ambiguous. The CDR3 loop spans 13 amino acids. Germline-derived CDR1 and CDR2 are SGHRS and YFSETQ.

This clonotype has ten or more counts. The gene calls are TRBV5-1 and TRBJ2-4, with D perhaps matching TRBD2 (6 bases). Germline V gene data show CDR1 as SGHRS and CDR2 as YFSETQ. The CDR3 spans 10 residues. The ends were cut back, 3 bases at V and 15 bases at J, with 10 bases in the middle. CDR3 bases: TGCGCCAGCAGCTCGGGAGCGGCGTACTTC. It translates to CASSSGAAYF.

This clonotype was counted only a few times. This chain connects TRBV7-8 to TRBJ2-1; 7 bases agree with TRBD2. V trimming: 5 bases; J trimming: 15 bases; junction bases outside the gene matches: 16. Germline CDR1 and CDR2: SGHVS and FQNEAQ. The CDR3 covers 14 residues. The CDR3 sequence: CASSQEAGLPYRFF. The CDR3, as DNA: TGTGCCAGCAGCCAGGAGGCGGGACTACCCTACCGGTTCTTC.

This clonotype occurred many times. The chain couples TRBV12-3 or TRBV12-4 to TRBJ2-3, with a tentative D call TRBD1 (5 bases). CDR3 length equals 12 residues. V gave up 5 bases and J gave up 4 bases, with 7 bases separating them. Here the CDR3 DNA reads TGTGCCAGCAGTCCAGGGTCAGATACGCAGTATTTT. Encoded protein: CASSPGSDTQYF.

This clonotype was recorded at least ten times. The CDR3 here is CASRNRDRAADTQYF. In DNA, the CDR3 is TGTGCCAGCAGAAACCGGGACAGGGCCGCAGATACGCAGTATTTT. The chain uses TRBV12-3 or TRBV12-4 and TRBJ2-3; 9 bases are shared with TRBD1. This CDR3 contains 15 residues. V was clipped by 6 bases and J by 4 bases; unmatched bases: 8.

In regard to this clonotype: This sequence may be a read error, since a much larger clone differs from it by one base. The missing conserved phenylalanine or tryptophan at the end of this CDR3 makes a read error likely. The chain couples TRBV5-1 to TRBJ2-1; D call uncertain. The V end lost 0 bases, the J end lost 1 base, and 8 bases lay between the germline ends. Germline CDR1 is SGHRS and CDR2 is YFSETQ. This CDR3 region has 15 residues. The CDR3 DNA is TGCGCCAGCAGCTTGGTACCAGGTTCCTACAATGAGCAGTTCTAC. This codes for CASSLVPGSYNEQFY.

This clonotype was picked up many times. The V call is TRBV6-5, the J call TRBJ1-3; D gene ambiguous. Trimming removed 5 bases at V and 0 bases at J, with 11 bases between. Germline CDR1 is MNHEY and CDR2 is SVGAGI. The CDR3 is 15 amino acids. The DNA for the CDR3 is TGTGCCAGCAGTCCAGCCAGTTTCTCTGGAAACACCATATATTTT. Translating gives CASSPASFSGNTIYF.

This clonotype was detected a few times. The genes are TRBV25-1 and TRBJ2-2, with 7 bases lining up with TRBD1. CDR3 length: 17 residues. Germline assignment: CDR1 MGHDK and CDR2 SYGVNS. J lost 7 bases, V lost 1 base, and 12 bases had no gene match. The CDR3 nucleotides read TGTGCCAGCAGTGAATTTGCAAAAGACAGGGAAAGCGGGGAGCTGTTTTTT. Translating it yields CASSEFAKDRESGELFF.

This clonotype was seen more than once but under ten times. The rearrangement links TRBV20-1 to TRBJ2-5, with D perhaps matching TRBD1 or TRBD2 (5 bases each). Trimming shortened V by 3 bases and J by 5 bases, and 13 bases separated the two germline ends. This CDR3 region has 13 residues. The germline CDR1 and CDR2 sequences are DFQATT and SNEGSKA (reference sequence). CDR3 protein: CSARGRVIETQYF. The CDR3 DNA reads as TGCAGTGCTAGGGGACGGGTGATCGAGACCCAGTACTTC.

Many counts were recorded for this clonotype. The V gene is TRBV29-1, the J gene TRBJ2-7; TRBD2 matches 13 bases. The CDR3 sequence is 13 residues long. Germline CDR1 SQVTM, CDR2 ANQGSEA. The junction had 5 bases not matched to a gene; V was cut back by 6 bases and J by 6 bases. CDR3 residues: CSVAGTSGTEQYF. CDR3 in DNA: TGCAGCGTAGCCGGGACTAGCGGGACCGAGCAGTACTTC.

In its sample, this clonotype was seen a few times. V is TRBV12-3 or TRBV12-4 and J is TRBJ1-5, with D possibly TRBD1 on 6 matching bases. The V end lost 5 bases, the J end lost 6 bases, and 14 bases lay between the germline ends. The CDR3 has 14 residues. The CDR3 region is CASSTQGASQPQHF. The CDR3 DNA sequence: TGTGCCAGCAGTACACAGGGAGCGAGTCAGCCCCAGCATTTT.

This clonotype showed up many times. The chain has TRBV7-9 and TRBJ2-1; 7 bases match TRBD2. The germline CDR1 and CDR2 sequences are SEHNR and FQNEAQ (reference sequence). There are 14 residues in the CDR3. The junction had 8 bases not matched to a gene; V was cut back by 5 bases and J by 7 bases. The CDR3 DNA sequence: TGTGCCAGCAGCCAGAGGACTAGTTTTAATGAGCAGTTCTTC. It yields the protein CASSQRTSFNEQFF.

This sequence joins TRBV5-1 and TRBJ2-1, with 9 positions matching TRBD1. Germline CDR1 is SGHRS and CDR2 is YFSETQ. V was clipped by 3 bases and J by 9 bases; unmatched bases: 10. This CDR3 region has 15 residues. The CDR3 DNA follows: TGCGCCAGCAGCTGGCCGACAGGGGGTATGGGTGAGCAGTTCTTC. It encodes CASSWPTGGMGEQFF.